This T cell receptor beta chain was identified in a study of T cells after yellow fever vaccination. Study-level points and caveats: Though it reached lower strength, the secondary response hit its peak faster, day 5 versus 15.

TCRdb reanalysed the 5' RACE reads using MiXCR and keeps one entry per CDR3 protein. The sample includes approximately 110,000 distinct CDR3 sequences, under 8% seen only once; the top ten take around 2.7%. This clonotype occurred many times. No antigen is known for it. V lost 2 bases and J lost 6, with 12 bases in between. CDR3 length: 14 amino acids. From germline, CDR1 is SGHTA and CDR2 FQGNSA. The chain is built from TRBV7-2 and TRBJ2-3; D gene uncertain. This receptor was identified in a man between 18 and 35 years old who received the YFV17D yellow fever vaccine. Specimen: CD4+ T cells sorted from PBMCs, collected 10 to 11 days after the first yellow fever vaccination. The CDR3, as DNA: TGTGCCAGCAGCTTACCCAATCGCCTGGATACGCAGTATTTT. Protein sequence: CASSLPNRLDTQYF.